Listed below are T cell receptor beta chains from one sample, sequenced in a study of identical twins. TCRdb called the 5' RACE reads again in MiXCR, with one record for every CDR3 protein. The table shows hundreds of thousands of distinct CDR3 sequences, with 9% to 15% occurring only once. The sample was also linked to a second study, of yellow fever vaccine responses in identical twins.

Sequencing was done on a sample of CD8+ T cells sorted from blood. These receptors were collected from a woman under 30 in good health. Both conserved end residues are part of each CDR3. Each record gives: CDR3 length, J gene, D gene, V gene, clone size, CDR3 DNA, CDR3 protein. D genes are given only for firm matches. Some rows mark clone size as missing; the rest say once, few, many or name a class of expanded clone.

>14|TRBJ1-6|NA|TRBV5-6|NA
TGTGCCAGCAGCTTGGGGGGAGTAAATTCACCCCTCCACTTT
CASSLGGVNSPLHF
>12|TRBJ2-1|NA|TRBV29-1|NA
TGCAGCGCCCAGGACCTGTCGGATGAGCAGTTCTTC
CSAQDLSDEQFF
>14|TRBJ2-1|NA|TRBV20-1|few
TGCAGTGCTAGAGATAGAATTAGCCTCGATGAGCAGTTCTTC
CSARDRISLDEQFF
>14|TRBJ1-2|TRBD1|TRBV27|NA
TGTGCCAGCAGCCCTCACAGGGGTTCCTATGGCTACACCTTC
CASSPHRGSYGYTF
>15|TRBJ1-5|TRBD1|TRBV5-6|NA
TGTGCCAGCAGCATAGGGACAGCCGGCAATCAGCCCCAGCATTTT
CASSIGTAGNQPQHF
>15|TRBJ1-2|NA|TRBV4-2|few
TGTGCCAGCAGCCAAGGACTTGACGAAGGCTATGGCTACACCTTC
CASSQGLDEGYGYTF
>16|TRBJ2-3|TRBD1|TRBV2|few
TGTGCCAGCAGCAGCCTGGACAGGGGCAATGGAGATACGCAGTATTTT
CASSSLDRGNGDTQYF
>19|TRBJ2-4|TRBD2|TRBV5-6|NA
TGTGCCAGCAGCTTGGCGGGACTAGCGGGAACCCTAGCCAAAAACATTCAGTACTTC
CASSLAGLAGTLAKNIQYF
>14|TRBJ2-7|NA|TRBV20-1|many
TGCAGTGCTAGAGATAACCAGCGAACCTACGAGCAGTACTTC
CSARDNQRTYEQYF
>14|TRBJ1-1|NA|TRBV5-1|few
TGCGCCAGCAGCTTTATATTCGTATCGACTGAAGCTTTCTTT
CASSFIFVSTEAFF
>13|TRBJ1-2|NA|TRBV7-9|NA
TGTGCCAGCATTGGGGAGCACAACTATGGCTACACCTTC
CASIGEHNYGYTF
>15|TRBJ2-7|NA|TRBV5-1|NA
TGCGCCAGCAGCTGGGAGGGACAGGTCCCTTACGAGCAGTACTTC
CASSWEGQVPYEQYF
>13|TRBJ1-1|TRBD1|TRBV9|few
TGTGCCAGCAGCGCCGGACAGGGTCCAGTGGCTTTCTTT
CASSAGQGPVAFF
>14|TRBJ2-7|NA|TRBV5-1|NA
TGCGCCAGCAGCTCCGGACGGATAGTCTACGAGCAGTACTTC
CASSSGRIVYEQYF
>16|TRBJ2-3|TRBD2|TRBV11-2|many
TGTGCCAGCAGCTTAGAACTAGCGGGCAACACAGATACGCAGTATTTT
CASSLELAGNTDTQYF
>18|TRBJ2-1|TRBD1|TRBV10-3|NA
TGTGCCATCAGTGAGCCAATTAAAGGACAGGGGGCTTACTATGAGCAGTTCTTC
CAISEPIKGQGAYYEQFF
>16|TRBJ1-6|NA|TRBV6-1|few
TGTGCCAGCAGTGACAGGGAAAACTCCTATAATTCACCCCTCCACTTT
CASSDRENSYNSPLHF
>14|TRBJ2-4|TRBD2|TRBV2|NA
TGTGCCAGCATGGGGGGGTTAGCCAAAAACATTCAGTACTTC
CASMGGLAKNIQYF
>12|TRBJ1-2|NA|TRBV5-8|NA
TGTGCCAGCAGCCCCCGATGGTATGGCTACACCTTC
CASSPRWYGYTF
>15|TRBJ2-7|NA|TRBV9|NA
TGTGCCAGCAGCGTAGCGGGCAGGGGGACTGACGAGCAGTACTTC
CASSVAGRGTDEQYF
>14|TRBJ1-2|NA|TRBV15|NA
TGTGCCACCAGCAGGGACGAGCAGGACTATGGCTACACCTTC
CATSRDEQDYGYTF
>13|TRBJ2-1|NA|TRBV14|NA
TGTGCCAGCAGCCCGGTCGTCAACGGTGAGCAGTTCTTC
CASSPVVNGEQFF
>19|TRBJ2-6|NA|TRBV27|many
TGTGCCAGCAGTCAAGACAGTTACCGGAACCCCTCTGGGGCCAACGTCCTGACTTTC
CASSQDSYRNPSGANVLTF
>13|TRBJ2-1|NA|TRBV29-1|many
TGCAGCGTTGAACGGGAGAGTCCCAATGAGCAGTTCTTC
CSVERESPNEQFF
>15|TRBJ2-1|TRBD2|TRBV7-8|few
TGTGCCAGCAGAAACGGGAGGGTGGCTTACAATGAGCAGTTCTTC
CASRNGRVAYNEQFF
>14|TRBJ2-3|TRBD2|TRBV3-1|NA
TGTGCCAGCACAGTGGGGAGGGACACAGATACGCAGTATTTT
CASTVGRDTDTQYF
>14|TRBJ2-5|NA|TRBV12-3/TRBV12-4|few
TGTGCCAGCAGCCCTATTGAGGGGGGAGAGACCCAGTACTTC
CASSPIEGGETQYF
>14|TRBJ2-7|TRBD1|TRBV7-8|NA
TGTGCCAGCAGCCCAGGGACAGGGTTGGACGAGCAGTACTTC
CASSPGTGLDEQYF
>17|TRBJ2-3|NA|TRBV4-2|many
TGTGCCAGCAGCCAAGATGGGGTGGGCGGGAGCACAGATACGCAGTATTTT
CASSQDGVGGSTDTQYF
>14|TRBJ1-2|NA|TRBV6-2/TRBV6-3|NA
TGTGCCAGCGCAGTTATTAGGGAGTCTTTTGGCTACACCTTC
CASAVIRESFGYTF